This T cell receptor (beta chain) is drawn from a study of T cells in Graves' hyperthyroidism and ophthalmopathy. Study-wide results and caveats: Researchers found most expanded thyroid clonotypes above 0.001 in blood as well. Ophthalmopathy stood apart from stable hyperthyroidism in a 13 V-J model.

Deletions cut 6 bases from V and 2 bases from J, with 17 bases between. The V gene's germline CDR1 is MNHNS and CDR2 SASEGT. There are 15 residues in the CDR3. This clonotype was counted at least ten times. Its specificity is unknown. RNA transcripts were the template for amplifying TCR beta CDR3 regions. Primed by the HTBI set, a first-round RT-PCR was run on the TCR CDR3. One entry per CDR3 protein results from TCRdb running MiXCR on the multiplex PCR reads. Of roughly 240,000 distinct CDR3 sequences detected, over 20% appear once; the ten largest clones hold roughly 32%. This rearrangement joins TRBV6-1 to TRBJ2-7; weak D call: TRBD1 (5 bases). This TCR was recovered from a woman in her thirties or forties with Graves' ophthalmopathy. Sequencing was performed on blood. CDR3 DNA: TGTGCCAGCAGCCCATTAACGACAGCTGCCTACGAGCAGTACTTC. As protein: CASSPLTTAAYEQYF.